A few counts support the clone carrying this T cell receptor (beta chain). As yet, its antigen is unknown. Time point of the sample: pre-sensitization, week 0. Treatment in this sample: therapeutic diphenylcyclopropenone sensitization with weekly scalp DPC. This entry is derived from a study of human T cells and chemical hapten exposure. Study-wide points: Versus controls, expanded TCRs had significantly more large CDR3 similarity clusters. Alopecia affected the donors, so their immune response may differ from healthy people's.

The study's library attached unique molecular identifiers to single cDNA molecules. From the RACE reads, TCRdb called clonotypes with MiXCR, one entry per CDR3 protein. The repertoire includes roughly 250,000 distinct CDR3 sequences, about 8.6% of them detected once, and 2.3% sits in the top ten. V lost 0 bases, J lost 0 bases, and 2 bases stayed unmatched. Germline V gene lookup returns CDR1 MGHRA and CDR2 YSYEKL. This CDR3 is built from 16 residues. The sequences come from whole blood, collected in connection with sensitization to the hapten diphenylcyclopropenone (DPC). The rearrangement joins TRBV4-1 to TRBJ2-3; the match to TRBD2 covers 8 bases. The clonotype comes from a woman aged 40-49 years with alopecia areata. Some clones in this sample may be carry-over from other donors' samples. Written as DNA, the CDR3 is TGCGCCAGCAGCCAAGATGTAGCGGGGAGCACAGATACGCAGTATTTT. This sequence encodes CASSQDVAGSTDTQYF.